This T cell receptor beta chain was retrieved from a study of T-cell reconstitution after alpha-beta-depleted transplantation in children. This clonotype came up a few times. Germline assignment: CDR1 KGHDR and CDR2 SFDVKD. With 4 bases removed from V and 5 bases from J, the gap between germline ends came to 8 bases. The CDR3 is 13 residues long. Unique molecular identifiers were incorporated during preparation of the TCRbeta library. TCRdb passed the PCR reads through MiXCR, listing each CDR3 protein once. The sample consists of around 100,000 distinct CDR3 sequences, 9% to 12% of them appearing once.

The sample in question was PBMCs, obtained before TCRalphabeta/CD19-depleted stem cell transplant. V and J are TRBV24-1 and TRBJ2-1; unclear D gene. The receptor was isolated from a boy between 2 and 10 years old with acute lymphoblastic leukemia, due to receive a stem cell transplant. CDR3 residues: CATSDPPNNEQFF. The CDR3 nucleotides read TGTGCCACCAGTGACCCCCCGAACAATGAGCAGTTCTTC.